The T cell receptor beta chain described here comes from a study of T cell responses to AZD1222 COVID-19 vaccine. The study's findings and limits: Regions left unmutated in variants are reportedly the target of nearly half of spike-specific TCRs.

This clone has only one observation. The antigen is not known. Per germline, CDR1 LGHNT and CDR2 FRNRAP. CDR3 length: 13 residues. V shed 11 bases and J shed 3 bases, with 16 bases lying between them. The method was immunoSEQ multiplex PCR; TCRdb's version includes in-frame clones alone and lacks a portion of them. The sample shows some 99,000 clones, around 85% of them seen only once. The chain carries TRBV12-5 and TRBJ1-1; D unresolved. The starting material was peripheral blood, obtained 28 days after the second AZD1222 dose. The source is an adult who received the AZD1222 COVID-19 vaccine. The CDR3 DNA follows: TGTGCTTCGGGTATGAGGGAGGACACTGAAGCTTTCTTT. It specifies CASGMREDTEAFF. The complete variable domain, with remaining parts taken from reference TRBV12-5 and TRBJ1-1, reads DARVTQTPRHKVTEMGQEVTMRCQPILGHNTVFWYRQTMMQGLELLAYFRNRAPLDDSGMPKDRFSAEMPDATLATLKIQPSEPRDSAVYFCASGMREDTEAFFGQGTRLTVV.